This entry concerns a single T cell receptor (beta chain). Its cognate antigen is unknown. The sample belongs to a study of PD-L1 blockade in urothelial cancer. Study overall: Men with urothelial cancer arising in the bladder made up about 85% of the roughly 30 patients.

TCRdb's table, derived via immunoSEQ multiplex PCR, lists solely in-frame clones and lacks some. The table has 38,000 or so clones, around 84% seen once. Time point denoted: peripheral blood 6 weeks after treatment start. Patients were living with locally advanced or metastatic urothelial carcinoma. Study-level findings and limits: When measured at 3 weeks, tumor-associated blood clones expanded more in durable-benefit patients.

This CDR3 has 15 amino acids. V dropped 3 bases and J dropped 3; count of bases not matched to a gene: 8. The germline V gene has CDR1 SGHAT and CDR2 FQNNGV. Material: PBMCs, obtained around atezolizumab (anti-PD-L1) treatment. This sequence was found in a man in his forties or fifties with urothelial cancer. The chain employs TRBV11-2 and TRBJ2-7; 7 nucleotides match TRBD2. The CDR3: CASSFSGSDLYEQYF. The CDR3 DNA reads TGTGCCAGCAGCTTTAGCGGGTCGGATCTCTACGAGCAGTACTTC.